The 17 T cell receptor beta chains below were found in one sample sequenced in a study of T cells expressing NK-cell markers. TCRdb reanalyzed the 5' RACE reads, giving one entry per CDR3 protein sequence and no DNA. The listing records approximately 550,000 distinct CDR3 sequences. Sequencing input: blood T cells: a sorted CD56 or NKG2C T cell subset, CD4+ or CD8+ T cells, or bulk PBMC T cells (not recorded which). Every receptor here comes from a man between 18 and 35 years old in good health.

The chain carries TRBV12-3 or TRBV12-4 and TRBJ2-5; TCRdb names TRBD2, which stays unverified in the absence of DNA. The CDR3 consists of 16 residues. The chain's CDR3 is CASSLGVRGRGETQYF.

V gene TRBV7-6 combines with J gene TRBJ2-5; TCRdb lists TRBD1, though no DNA is available to test this call. This CDR3 is built from 15 residues. Germline loops: CDR1 SGHVS, CDR2 FNYEAQ. The CDR3 here is CASRDSGTGSETQYF.

This chain connects TRBV20-1 to TRBJ2-5; with no DNA, the TCRdb D assignment of TRBD1 cannot be verified. Germline CDR1 DFQATT, CDR2 SNEGSKA (reference sequence). This CDR3 contains 14 residues. This chain's CDR3 is CSALSPAARETQYF.

V gene TRBV19 combines with J gene TRBJ2-1; TCRdb lists TRBD2, though no DNA is available to test this call. Germline CDR1 is LNHDA and CDR2 is SQIVND (reference sequence). The CDR3 is 17 residues long. CDR3 loop: CASSIGLARKNDNEQFF.

V is TRBV12-3 or TRBV12-4 and J is TRBJ2-3; as DNA is missing, the TRBD2 call by TCRdb cannot be tested. CDR3 length: 15 residues. CDR3 amino acids: CASRYTSGHTDTQYF.

The chain is built from TRBV20-1 and TRBJ2-2; lacking DNA, the TRBD2 call made by TCRdb goes unchecked. The CDR3 is made up of 14 amino acids. Germline V lookup: CDR1 DFQATT, CDR2 SNEGSKA (reference sequence). CDR3 in amino acids: CSAQRGGRIGELFF.

The chain links TRBV15 to TRBJ2-1. The CDR3 is 15 residues long. Looked up from germline, CDR1 is LNHNV and CDR2 is YYDKDF (reference sequence). CDR3 protein: CATSRDRERRDEQFF.

The rearrangement joins TRBV7-2 to TRBJ2-4. The CDR3 runs to 15 residues. Looked up from germline, CDR1 is SGHTA and CDR2 is FQGNSA. The CDR3 reads CASSLSWSNKNIQYF.

The genes are TRBV20-1 and TRBJ2-7; TCRdb names TRBD2, which stays unverified in the absence of DNA. From germline, CDR1 is DFQATT and CDR2 SNEGSKA (reference sequence). The CDR3 is 14 amino acids. CDR3: CSAQSTSGPYEQYF.

This sequence joins TRBV11-3 and TRBJ2-3. CDR3 length: 11 residues. The V gene's germline CDR1 is SGHNT and CDR2 YENEEA. The CDR3 reads CASRIGNTQYF.

The chain has TRBV15 and TRBJ2-6. This CDR3 is built from 11 residues. Germline V gene lookup returns CDR1 LNHNV and CDR2 YYDKDF (reference sequence). The CDR3 region is CATRGANVLTF.

The chain combines TRBV29-1 with TRBJ1-2; the D call of TRBD1 rests on TCRdb alone, since no DNA is present to check it. The CDR3 loop spans 12 amino acids. The V gene's germline CDR1 is SQVTM and CDR2 ANQGSEA. CDR3 sequence reads: CSAVGQGSGYTF.

V gene TRBV24-1 combines with J gene TRBJ2-1; checking the TCRdb D call of TRBD1 is not possible without DNA. CDR3 length: 14 residues. Germline V gene data show CDR1 as KGHDR and CDR2 as SFDVKD. CDR3 in amino acids: CATSFPGADNEQFF.

The chain joins TRBV28 to TRBJ2-5. Germline loops: CDR1 MDHEN, CDR2 SYDVKM. This CDR3 has 14 amino acids. This CDR3 is CASRETGTQETQYF.

This chain connects TRBV5-1 to TRBJ2-4. Germline CDR1 and CDR2: SGHRS and YFSETQ. The CDR3 sequence is 12 residues long. CDR3 region: CASSGAKNIQYF.

This rearrangement joins TRBV2 to TRBJ2-6; the D call of TRBD1 rests on TCRdb alone, since no DNA is present to check it. This CDR3 region has 16 residues. CDR1 is SNHLY, CDR2 FYNNEI, per germline. The CDR3 region is CASSIQGASGANVLTF.

The V gene is TRBV7-8, the J gene TRBJ2-7; TCRdb names TRBD2, which stays unverified in the absence of DNA. Germline CDR1 reads SGHVS; CDR2 reads FQNEAQ. There are 18 residues in the CDR3. The CDR3 is CASSPGLAGGPDHYEQYF.